The rows below give T cell receptor beta chains drawn from one sample of a study of beta chain features in type 1 diabetes. TCRdb's copy holds only in-frame clones and misses some; the assay was immunoSEQ multiplex PCR. Among 500,000 to 850,000 clones, more than 12% were seen once, and the ten largest hold approximately 0.043%. Sequenced sample: naive CD4+ T cells from blood. The receptors were sampled from a young man with type 1 diabetes. Each CDR3 is given with its conserved first and last residue. Fields, in order: V gene, J gene, D gene, clone size, CDR3 protein, CDR3 DNA. D genes are given only for firm matches. The size of a clone is reported for some rows only, either as once, few or many, or as a class for expanded clones.

TRBV2,TRBJ1-1,TRBD1,NA,CASRARLNRGRSEAFF,TGTGCCAGCAGGGCAAGGCTCAACAGGGGGCGTTCTGAAGCTTTCTTT
TRBV18,TRBJ2-5,NA,few,CASSPPKGAGLAMEETQYF,TGTGCCAGCTCCCCACCAAAGGGGGCGGGTCTAGCGATGGAAGAGACCCAGTACTTC
TRBV29-1,TRBJ2-7,NA,few,CSVDRQGGEQYF,TGCAGCGTTGATCGCCAGGGGGGCGAGCAGTACTTC
TRBV7-2,TRBJ2-7,TRBD2,NA,CASKIAGGLYEQYF,TGTGCCAGCAAGATAGCGGGGGGATTATACGAGCAGTACTTC
TRBV4-2,TRBJ1-6,NA,NA,CASSQGDHLPGNSPLHF,TGTGCCAGCAGCCAAGGGGACCACCTACCGGGTAATTCACCCCTCCACTTT
TRBV30,TRBJ1-6,TRBD1,NA,CASDYRGGSPLHF,TGTGCCTCGGACTACAGGGGTGGCTCACCCCTCCACTTT
TRBV30,TRBJ1-2,NA,NA,CAKDSRISGVYGYTF,TGTGCGAAAGACTCGAGAATTTCTGGGGTCTATGGCTACACCTTC
TRBV9,TRBJ1-2,NA,once,CASSVGEGWGYTF,TGTGCCAGCAGCGTAGGGGAGGGATGGGGCTACACCTTC
TRBV15,TRBJ2-1,TRBD2,NA,CATSRVAGGNEQFF,TGTGCCACCAGCAGAGTGGCGGGGGGCAATGAGCAGTTCTTC
TRBV2,TRBJ1-1,NA,NA,CASRLGENTEAFF,TGTGCCAGCAGATTAGGGGAGAACACTGAAGCTTTCTTT
TRBV18,TRBJ2-5,NA,NA,CASSPSKGTQYF,TGTGCCAGCTCCCCTAGTAAAGGGACCCAGTACTTC
TRBV5-1,TRBJ1-4,NA,few,CASSGGAEEKLFF,TGCGCCAGCAGCGGAGGGGCGGAAGAAAAACTGTTTTTT